This TCR beta chain was sequenced during a study of blood T cell repertoires in COVID-19. In the study overall: Italy, Spain and the United States were the sources of the convalescent and acute COVID-19 samples. The analysed material was cDNA or gDNA that came from T cells, B-cell-depleted T cells, or PBMCs.

Original processing notes: Amplification with reference gene primers provided the estimates of nucleated cell counts. The assay was immunoSEQ multiplex PCR, and TCRdb's table has in-frame clones only and misses some. V and J calls and clone size come straight from that table; D and trimming were deduced from the DNA. This table holds approximately 41,000 clones, around 90% found once. CDR1 and CDR2 from the germline V gene are SGDLS and YYNGEE. Trimming shortened V by 3 bases and J by 1 base, and 11 bases separated the two germline ends. The CDR3 is made up of 14 amino acids. Material for sequencing was peripheral blood. This receptor was obtained from a man over 45 with active COVID-19. The gene calls are TRBV9 and TRBJ2-7; a possible D gene is TRBD2 (5 bases). In nucleotides, the CDR3 is TGTGCCAGCAGCGAGAGCGGTGTTTCCTACGAGCAGTACTTC. Amino acids: CASSESGVSYEQYF.